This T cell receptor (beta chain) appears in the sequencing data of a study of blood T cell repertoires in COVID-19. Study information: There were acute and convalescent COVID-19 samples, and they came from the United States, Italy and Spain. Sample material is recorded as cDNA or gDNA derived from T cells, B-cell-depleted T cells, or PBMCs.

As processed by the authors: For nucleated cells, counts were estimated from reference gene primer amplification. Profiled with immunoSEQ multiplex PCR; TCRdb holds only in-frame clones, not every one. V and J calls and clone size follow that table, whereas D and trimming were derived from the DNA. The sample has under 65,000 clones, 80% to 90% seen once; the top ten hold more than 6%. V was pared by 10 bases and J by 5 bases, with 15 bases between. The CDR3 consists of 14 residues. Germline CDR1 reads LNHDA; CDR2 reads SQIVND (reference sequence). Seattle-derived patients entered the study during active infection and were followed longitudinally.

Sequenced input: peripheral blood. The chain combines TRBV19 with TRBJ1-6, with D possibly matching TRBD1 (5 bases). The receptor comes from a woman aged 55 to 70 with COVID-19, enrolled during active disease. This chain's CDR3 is CATMARADNSPLHF. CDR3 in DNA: TGTGCCACCATGGCCAGGGCAGATAATTCACCCCTCCACTTT. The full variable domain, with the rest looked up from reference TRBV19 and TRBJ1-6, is DGGITQSPKYLFRKEGQNVTLSCEQNLNHDAMYWYRQDPGQGLRLIYYSQIVNDFQKGDIAEGYSVSREKKESFPLTVTSAQKNPTAFYLCATMARADNSPLHFGNGTRLTVT.